A single sample gave rise to the 4 T cell receptor beta chains below, sequenced in a study of blood T cell repertoires in COVID-19. Assay used: immunoSEQ multiplex PCR; TCRdb lists only in-frame clones, some missing. Of some 100,000 clones listed, just over 85% are singletons. Sequences were obtained from peripheral blood. The source of these receptors is a woman in her seventies with acute or convalescent COVID-19.

This chain uses TRBV7-8 with TRBJ1-4; tentatively, D is TRBD1 (5 bases). The CDR3 loop spans 14 amino acids. Germline V gene data show CDR1 as SGHVS and CDR2 as FQNEAQ. V was shortened by 0 bases and J by 8 bases, with 10 bases between the two germline ends. This CDR3 reads CASSLATGWEKLFF. CDR3 DNA: TGTGCCAGCAGCTTAGCAACAGGTTGGGAAAAACTGTTTTTT.

V gene TRBV5-1 combines with J gene TRBJ1-2; D is uncertain. Germline values: CDR1 SGHRS, CDR2 YFSETQ. CDR3 size: 16 residues. Trimming stripped 1 base from V and 1 base from J, with 14 bases between. The CDR3 is CASSLSASVLNYGYTF. The CDR3 DNA sequence: TGCGCCAGCAGCTTGTCGGCCAGCGTCCTTAACTATGGCTACACCTTC. The variable domain in full, completed from reference TRBV5-1 and TRBJ1-2, reads KAGVTQTPRYLIKTRGQQVTLSCSPISGHRSVSWYQQTPGQGLQFLFEYFSETQRNKGNFPGRFSGRQFSNSRSEMNVSTLELGDSALYLCASSLSASVLNYGYTFGSGTRLTVV.

The chain links TRBV5-1 to TRBJ1-1, with D possibly being TRBD1 (5 bases). V lost 3 bases to trimming and J lost 7 bases, with 16 bases between them. Germline values: CDR1 SGHRS, CDR2 YFSETQ. The CDR3 contains 14 residues. In DNA, the CDR3 is TGCGCCAGCAGCTCGGGGGTCGGCGTCGGTGAAGCTTTCTTT. It encodes CASSSGVGVGEAFF.

The chain couples TRBV19 to TRBJ2-2, with 8 nucleotides matching TRBD1. The length of the CDR3 is 16 residues. CDR1 is LNHDA and CDR2 is SQIVND in the germline V gene (reference sequence). Germline trimming cut 7 bases from V and 2 bases from J; bases unmatched to any gene: 9. In DNA form, the CDR3 reads TGTGCCAGTACTCATACGGGACAGGTTAACACCGGGGAGCTGTTTTTT. Translated, it gives CASTHTGQVNTGELFF.